This T cell receptor (beta chain) was recorded in a study of blood T cell repertoires in COVID-19. The overall study: Whether acute or convalescent, the COVID-19 samples came from the United States, Italy and Spain. T cells, B-cell-depleted T cells, or PBMCs supplied cDNA or gDNA.

Original analysis: Using reference gene primer amplification, nucleated cell counts were estimated. Profiling relied on immunoSEQ multiplex PCR, and the TCRdb table lists in-frame clones only, not all of them. The V and J calls and clone size are taken from that table; D and trimming were inferred from the DNA. The repertoire includes 35,000 to 50,000 clones, around 79% of them detected once, and less than 25% sits in the top ten. The length of the CDR3 is 14 residues. V lost 4 bases, J lost 0 bases, and 9 bases lay in between. The germline gives CDR1 LNHDA, CDR2 SQIVND (reference sequence). Input material: peripheral blood. The chain recombines TRBV19 with TRBJ1-1; no clear D. This sequence originates from a woman in her sixties with acute or convalescent COVID-19. The CDR3 protein is CASSKSAVNTEAFF. Written as DNA, the CDR3 is TGTGCCAGTAGTAAGTCCGCGGTGAACACTGAAGCTTTCTTT.